This TCR beta chain was observed in a study of CD8 T cells in ankylosing spondylitis. Notes on the study in general: Some of the motif variants had earlier been found in reactive arthritis patients' fluid and blood. A TCR beta motif of several highly homologous variants seemed to mark ankylosing spondylitis blood. Disease-linked clones were found to be CD8+ and relatively rare in peripheral blood.

TCRdb independently ran MiXCR on the 5' RACE reads; one entry per CDR3 protein. The sample carries under 85,000 distinct CDR3 sequences, roughly 5.2% recorded once. This clonotype occurred many times. What it binds is not known. The sequence derives from a male donor with ankylosing spondylitis or in good health (not recorded which). The sample was blood, either unsorted or a sorted T cell fraction (not recorded which).

The CDR3 bases are TGTGCCAGCACGTCGTCGAGGGCGGGGGCCAAAAACATTCAGTACTTC. This sequence encodes CASTSSRAGAKNIQYF. J is TRBJ2-4 and V is TRBV28; the D gene is possibly TRBD2 (6 bases). There are 16 residues in the CDR3. From germline, CDR1 is MDHEN and CDR2 SYDVKM. Trimming removed 7 bases at V and 1 base at J, with 17 bases between.